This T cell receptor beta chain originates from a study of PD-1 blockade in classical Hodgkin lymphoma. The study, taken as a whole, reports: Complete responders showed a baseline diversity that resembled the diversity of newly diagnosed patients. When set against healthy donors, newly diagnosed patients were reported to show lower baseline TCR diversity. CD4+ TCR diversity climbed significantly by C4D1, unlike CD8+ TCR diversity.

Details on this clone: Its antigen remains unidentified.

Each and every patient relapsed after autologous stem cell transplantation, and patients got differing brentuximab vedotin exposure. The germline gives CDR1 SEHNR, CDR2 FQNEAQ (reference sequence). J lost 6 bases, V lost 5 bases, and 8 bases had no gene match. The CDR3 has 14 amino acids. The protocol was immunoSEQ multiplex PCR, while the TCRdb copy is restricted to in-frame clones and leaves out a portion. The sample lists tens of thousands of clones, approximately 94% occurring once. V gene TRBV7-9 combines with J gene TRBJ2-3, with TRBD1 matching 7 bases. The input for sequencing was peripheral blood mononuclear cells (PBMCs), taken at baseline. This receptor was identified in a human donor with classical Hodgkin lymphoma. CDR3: CASSGQAGRDTQYF. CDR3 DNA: TGTGCCAGCAGCGGACAGGCGGGTCGGGATACGCAGTATTTT.